The clone carrying this T cell receptor (beta chain) was seen many times. Time point specified: patch test 3, about 24 weeks after DPC sensitization. As for treatment: therapeutic diphenylcyclopropenone sensitization with weekly scalp DPC. The sample is drawn from a study of human T cells and chemical hapten exposure. Turning to the study itself: Application of 0.01% DPC to the upper back was done by patch test, with a reading at 6 days.

The library put unique molecular identifiers onto individual cDNA molecules. TCRdb recomputed calls from the RACE reads with MiXCR, one row per CDR3 protein. The data contain about 120,000 distinct CDR3 sequences, around 10% of them singletons. Germline V gene lookup returns CDR1 MNHEY and CDR2 SVGAGI. Deletions cut 5 bases from V and 4 bases from J, with 14 bases between. CDR3 length: 14 amino acids. The sequence came from a woman aged 45-60 years with alopecia areata. Some clones in this sample may be carry-over from other donors' samples. This rearrangement joins TRBV6-5 to TRBJ1-1; D not resolved. The sample in question was whole blood, obtained in connection with sensitization to the hapten diphenylcyclopropenone (DPC). CDR3 sequence: CASSMTPQATEAFF. CDR3 in DNA: TGTGCCAGCAGTATGACTCCTCAGGCCACTGAAGCTTTCTTT.